This T cell receptor beta chain was retrieved from a study of regulatory T cells in long-lasting Graves disease. Time point defined: newly diagnosed GD, antithyroid drugs for less than 3 months. PBMC-extracted RNA yielded the TCR library. Both iRepertoire HTBI primers and Arm-PCR of CDR3 regions were used to build the TCR beta libraries. From the multiplex PCR reads, TCRdb called clonotypes with MiXCR, one entry per CDR3 protein. The sample contains about 350,000 distinct CDR3 sequences, about a sixth of which appear only once. The V end was cut by 6 bases, the J end by 7 bases, with 17 bases between. The CDR3 has 15 residues. Germline CDR1 and CDR2: SGDLS and YYNGEE. These data were also reused for a study on T cells in Graves' hyperthyroidism and ophthalmopathy.

The TCR was taken from a man aged 40-55 years with Graves disease. Source: peripheral blood mononuclear cells (PBMCs), taken at new diagnosis, from a patient treated with antithyroid drugs. V is TRBV9 and J is TRBJ1-6; D perhaps matches TRBD1 (6 bases). As DNA, the CDR3 is TGTGCCAGCAAGGTCGGGGGGGCCAGAAATTCACCCCTCCACTTT. It is translated as CASKVGGARNSPLHF.